This T cell receptor beta chain was sequenced during a study of beta chain features in type 1 diabetes. Germline V gene data show CDR1 as SGHDT and CDR2 as YYEEEE. The CDR3 is made up of 15 amino acids. Trimming cost V 4 bases and J 3 bases, with 11 bases left between them. The investigators reverse transcribed all of the isolated RNA, so they sequenced expressed TCRB transcripts. Profiled with immunoSEQ multiplex PCR; TCRdb holds only in-frame clones, not every one. The sample lists 150,000 or so clones; 8% to 9.5% were seen once. Broader study findings: Shorter TCRB CDR3s, moderately but significantly so, marked every one of the four CD4+ subsets in Type 1 diabetes patients. The question of HLA type influencing TCRB rearrangement was one that remained unresolved here. Naive, central memory and regulatory TCRB repertoires appeared more similar among patients than healthy donors.

As to this clone: Its target is unknown.

Researchers reported sorting CD4+ naive, central memory, regulatory and stem cell-like memory cells via CD45RO/CCR7/CD25/CD127/CD95/CD27. The receptor comes from a woman aged 18-30 years with type 1 diabetes. V and J are TRBV5-6 and TRBJ2-6, with a tentative D call TRBD2 (6 bases). Sequencing input: central memory CD4+ T cells from blood. CDR3 region: CASSRPEGGANVLTF. The CDR3 DNA reads as TGTGCCAGCAGCCGGCCGGAGGGTGGGGCCAACGTCCTGACTTTC.